What follows is one TCR beta chain and its context. In this sample, this clone turned up a few times. No cognate antigen has been identified for it. It has no much larger one-base neighbor in the sample; base qualities were not kept. Each collaborating institution followed its own protocols to collect whole blood in K2EDTA tubes. Collaborator samples were shipped for TCRbeta analysis as frozen whole blood, isolated PBMCs, or DNA extracted from either sample type. TCRbeta CDR3 regions were amplified from genomic DNA by means of the immunoSEQ Assay, a bias-controlled multiplex PCR. The original pipeline was this. The number of nucleated cells in each sample was estimated by amplification of reference gene primers within the assay. To quantify the absolute abundance of each unique TCRbeta CDR3 rearrangement, sequence reads were collapsed and filtered. For each sample, productive Simpson clonality was calculated as the square root of Simpson's diversity index over productive rearrangements. What TCRdb holds here is the immuneACCESS table cut down to in-frame rearrangements. Part of the clones is not present; checked against another copy, under half of the missing clones reflect an unresolved V gene, and the others are unexplained. V and J calls and clone size are those listed in that table; D and trimming were worked out from the DNA. The sample records some 250,000 clones, roughly nine tenths of which are singletons. Less than 8% of the sample rests with the top ten.

The sample originates from a study of blood T cell repertoires in COVID-19 (dated by TCRdb to the early 2020s). At the level of the whole study: Samples from collaborators originated in the United States, Italy and Spain and spanned both the acute and convalescent phases of COVID-19. A de-identified subject ID, COVID-19 status, age in years and sex were almost always included in the sample metadata. Samples came from the ongoing ImmuneRACE study (first 160 participants) plus 1,254 subjects from 6 global collaborators. Deeply sampled blood TCRbeta repertoires from subjects exposed to, actively infected with, or recovered from COVID-19 were included in the dataset. Where available, HLA class I and class II types were taken from metadata supplied by the sample provider and were not determined by assay-based typing. The repertoires were released in a freely available public database meant as a resource for research on the immune response to SARS-CoV-2. The material from the prospective study consisted of cDNA or gDNA derived from T cells, B-cell-depleted T cells, or PBMCs.

In the germline V gene, CDR1 corresponds to SGHVS and CDR2 to FQNEAQ. The CDR3 runs 12 residues from the cysteine to the phenylalanine. Left in the record is the CDR3 DNA by itself, 36 bases read in frame from the first base. A distance of 7 bases separates the germline ends of V and J, which lose 4 bases and 3 bases respectively. The investigation overall reported the following: Clinical and demographic metadata were provided uncurated, with the amount varying by source and participant.

Recombination joined TRBV7-8 with TRBJ2-7; no D segment can be confidently identified. The specimen sequenced was peripheral blood. This receptor was identified in a man in his 60s with acute or convalescent COVID-19. The DNA sequence is as follows: TGTGCCAGCAGCTCCCACAGCTACGAGCAGTACTTC. This encodes CASSSHSYEQYF. Beyond the CDR3, the reference TRBV7-8 and TRBJ2-7 genes provide the residues; the full variable domain reads: GAGVSQSPRYKVAKRGQDVALRCDPISGHVSLFWYQQALGQGPEFLTYFQNEAQLDKSGLPSDRFFAERPEGSVSTLKIQRTQQEDSAVYLCASSSHSYEQYFGPGTRLTVT.